The T cell receptor (beta chain) described here comes from a study of PD-1 blockade in mismatch repair-deficient tumors. Here immunoSEQ multiplex PCR was the method, and the copy in TCRdb shows in-frame clones only, minus some. The sample lists about 9,200 clones; about 90% were seen once. Specified time point: roughly 11-day in vitro stimulation with candidate mutation-associated neoantigen peptide 1. Cells were stimulated 10 to 11 days with each of roughly seven ELISpot-reactive neoantigens. An identically run culture lacking peptide was the fold-change baseline. Comment on this clone: What it recognizes is unknown.

The study's findings and limits: About 140 unique blood TCRs came from expansion to three of seven peptides. Tumor-resident clones, often undetectable pretreatment in blood, expanded then contracted after pembrolizumab.

The origin of this receptor is an adult with mismatch repair-deficient cancer. Sequencing was performed on cells cultured in vitro, taken from a patient treated with pembrolizumab.

As DNA, the CDR3 is TGCGCCAGCAGTCCGGACAGAGACTATGGCTACACCTTC. Residues: CASSPDRDYGYTF. This chain joins TRBV10-1 and TRBJ1-2; perhaps TRBD1 as D (6 bases). This CDR3 is built from 13 residues. With 5 bases removed from V and 3 bases from J, the gap between germline ends came to 10 bases. CDR1 WNHNN and CDR2 SYGVQD come from the germline V gene (reference sequence).